Listed here are 20 T cell receptor beta chains from one sample, sequenced in a study of blood T cell repertoires in COVID-19. TCRdb keeps only in-frame clones here, not all; method: immunoSEQ multiplex PCR. The table records tens of thousands of clones, 80% to 90% of them present only once. The sequencing input was peripheral blood. The receptors stem from a human donor in a cohort sampled during active COVID-19.

V and J are TRBV18 and TRBJ2-2, with 7 positions matching TRBD1. V dropped 1 base and J dropped 4; count of bases not matched to a gene: 3. This CDR3 contains 15 residues. Germline V gives CDR1 KGHSH, CDR2 LQKENI. This CDR3 reads CASSPQGALTGELFF. DNA of the CDR3: TGTGCCAGCTCACCACAGGGGGCGCTCACCGGGGAGCTGTTTTTT.

The V gene is TRBV7-2, the J gene TRBJ1-3; the D is unclear. V was pared by 1 base and J by 0 bases, with 7 bases between. The germline CDR1 and CDR2 sequences are SGHTA and FQGNSA. The CDR3 covers 15 residues. The CDR3 region has the DNA TGTGCCAGCAGCTTAGAACCAGTCTCTGGAAACACCATATATTTT. Translated: CASSLEPVSGNTIYF.

This sequence joins TRBV6-5 and TRBJ1-5, with D hard to call. Trimming left V 8 bases short and J 6 bases short, with 11 bases between. Germline CDR1 MNHEY, CDR2 SVGAGI. This CDR3 comprises 12 residues. CDR3 loop: CASGLAGQPQHF. The CDR3, as DNA: TGTGCCAGCGGGCTAGCAGGTCAGCCCCAGCATTTT.

The DNA for the CDR3 is TGTGCCAGCATTGGTCTAGCGGGAGGCTACGAGCAGTACTTC. Amino acid sequence: CASIGLAGGYEQYF. The chain is built from TRBV28 and TRBJ2-7; 11 bases match TRBD2. The CDR3 totals 14 residues. V trimming: 7 bases; J trimming: 3 bases; junction bases outside the gene matches: 5. Germline V gives CDR1 MDHEN, CDR2 SYDVKM.

The chain combines TRBV5-5 with TRBJ1-2, with a weak D call TRBD1 (5 bases). Trimming shortened V by 4 bases and J by 13 bases, and 17 bases separated the two germline ends. Germline V CDR1 and CDR2: SGHKS, YYEKEE (reference sequence). The length of the CDR3 is 12 residues. This CDR3 is CASSLLGGAGTF. Written as DNA, the CDR3 is TGTGCCAGCAGCCTCCTCGGGGGAGCCGGCACCTTC.

The rearrangement uses TRBV6-6 and TRBJ2-7; 10 bases align to TRBD1. The germline V gene encodes CDR1 MNHNY and CDR2 SVGAGI (reference sequence). The CDR3 runs to 17 residues. V was clipped by 6 bases and J by 6 bases; unmatched bases: 17. In DNA, the CDR3 is TGTGCCAGCAGCCGAACCGGGACAGGGGCCGCTGGTTCCGAGCAGTACTTC. It specifies CASSRTGTGAAGSEQYF.

The chain employs TRBV19 and TRBJ1-5, with a weak D call TRBD1 (5 bases). The V end lost 0 bases, the J end lost 7 bases, and 16 bases lay between the germline ends. This CDR3 is 16 amino acids long. CDR1 LNHDA and CDR2 SQIVND come from the germline V gene (reference sequence). CDR3 region: CASSIDWGRVGQPQHF. In DNA, the CDR3 is TGTGCCAGTAGTATAGATTGGGGCAGGGTGGGGCAGCCCCAGCATTTT.

The chain uses TRBV2 and TRBJ2-5, with 15 bases matching TRBD2. Germline V gene lookup returns CDR1 SNHLY and CDR2 FYNNEI. The J segment lost 6 bases and the V segment lost 7 bases, leaving 6 bases of the junction unmatched. CDR3 length: 15 amino acids. In nucleotides, the CDR3 is TGTGCCAGCAAGGAGGGACTAGCGGGAGGAAAGACCCAGTACTTC. This translates into CASKEGLAGGKTQYF.

This clone showed up just once. The chain is built from TRBV7-2 and TRBJ2-4; 7 bases align to TRBD1. Trimming took 7 bases from V and 10 from J; bases not matched to a gene: 13. CDR1 and CDR2 (germline): SGHTA, FQGNSA. CDR3 length: 14 amino acids. The CDR3: CASTDSKGGSIQYF. The CDR3 nucleotides read TGTGCCAGCACCGACTCGAAAGGGGGCTCTATTCAGTACTTC. The full variable domain, its missing parts supplied by reference TRBV7-2 and TRBJ2-4, is GAGVSQSPSNKVTEKGKDVELRCDPISGHTALYWYRQSLGQGLEFLIYFQGNSAPDKSGLPSDRFSAERTGGSVSTLTIQRTQQEDSAVYLCASTDSKGGSIQYFGAGTRLSVL.

CDR3 sequence: CASSLATVTGELFF. CDR3 bases: TGCGCCAGCAGCTTGGCGACAGTCACCGGGGAGCTGTTTTTT. The chain has TRBV5-1 and TRBJ2-2; tentatively, D is TRBD1 (5 bases). Germline V lookup: CDR1 SGHRS, CDR2 YFSETQ. Trimming shortened V by 0 bases and J by 4 bases, and 7 bases separated the two germline ends. The CDR3 totals 14 residues. Filled out from reference TRBV5-1 and TRBJ2-2, the complete variable domain reads KAGVTQTPRYLIKTRGQQVTLSCSPISGHRSVSWYQQTPGQGLQFLFEYFSETQRNKGNFPGRFSGRQFSNSRSEMNVSTLELGDSALYLCASSLATVTGELFFGEGSRLTVL.

The rearrangement links TRBV27 to TRBJ1-1, with a tentative D call TRBD1 (5 bases). The CDR3 spans 14 residues. The V end was cut by 3 bases, the J end by 2 bases, with 10 bases between. Looked up from germline, CDR1 is MNHEY and CDR2 is SMNVEV (reference sequence). CDR3 residues: CASSLGRANTEAFF. DNA for the CDR3: TGTGCCAGCAGTTTGGGCAGGGCAAACACTGAAGCTTTCTTT.

The gene calls are TRBV7-2 and TRBJ2-3; D is perhaps TRBD1 (5 bases). The ends were cut back, 2 bases at V and 0 bases at J, with 15 bases in the middle. The CDR3 runs 17 residues. Germline CDR1 SGHTA, CDR2 FQGNSA. This chain's CDR3 is CASSLYATASSTDTQYF. In DNA, the CDR3 is TGTGCCAGCAGCTTATACGCGACAGCCTCTAGCACAGATACGCAGTATTTT.

This clone occurred once. This chain joins TRBV4-2 and TRBJ2-1; 13 bases align to TRBD2. The CDR3 has 19 amino acids. Germline CDR1 and CDR2: LGHNA and YNFKEQ. Germline trimming cut 4 bases from V and 0 bases from J; bases unmatched to any gene: 9. The CDR3 DNA is TGTGCCAGCAGCCCGCTACTAGCGGGGGGGAAAAGCTCCTACAATGAGCAGTTCTTC. It specifies CASSPLLAGGKSSYNEQFF.

The rearrangement links TRBV5-5 to TRBJ1-3, with no clear D. The V gene's germline CDR1 is SGHKS and CDR2 YYEKEE (reference sequence). Trimming cost V 2 bases and J 0 bases, with 9 bases left between them. The CDR3 contains 15 residues. In nucleotides, the CDR3 is TGTGCCAGCAGCTTTTATACAGTCTCTGGAAACACCATATATTTT. Protein: CASSFYTVSGNTIYF.

This chain joins TRBV28 and TRBJ2-7, with TRBD2 matching 7 bases. CDR1 MDHEN and CDR2 SYDVKM come from the germline V gene. With 2 bases clipped from V and 4 bases from J, the junction kept 2 bases outside the gene matches. The CDR3 has 13 residues. The chain's CDR3 is CASSLGGSYEQYF. In nucleotides, the CDR3 is TGTGCCAGCAGTTTAGGCGGGAGTTACGAGCAGTACTTC.

This clone was counted only a few times. The rearrangement uses TRBV30 and TRBJ2-1, with a possible D match to TRBD2 (6 bases). The germline V gene has CDR1 GTSNPN and CDR2 SVGIG (reference sequence). This CDR3 is built from 14 residues. V was cut by 3 bases and J by 6 bases, with 15 bases left in between. DNA of the CDR3: TGTGCCTGGAGACCGAAGGCGGGATTCAATGAGCAGTTCTTC. Amino acid sequence: CAWRPKAGFNEQFF.

The V gene is TRBV11-2, the J gene TRBJ2-7, with 8 bases identical to TRBD1. The V segment lost 4 bases and the J segment 5 bases; nucleotides outside the gene matches: 10. This CDR3 is built from 15 residues. CDR1 and CDR2 from the germline V gene are SGHAT and FQNNGV. CDR3 in DNA: TGTGCCAGCAGCTCCTCAGGGACAGGCGCCCACGAGCAGTACTTC. The encoded protein is CASSSSGTGAHEQYF. Together with reference TRBV11-2 and TRBJ2-7, the CDR3 gives the full variable domain: EAGVAQSPRYKIIEKRQSVAFWCNPISGHATLYWYQQILGQGPKLLIQFQNNGVVDDSQLPKDRFSAERLKGVDSTLKIQPAKLEDSAVYLCASSSSGTGAHEQYFGPGTRLTVT.

CDR3 nucleotides: TGTGCCAGCTCACCCGGGGGACAGAGCTACGAGCAGTACTTC. This encodes CASSPGGQSYEQYF. The V gene is TRBV18, the J gene TRBJ2-7, with D possibly TRBD1 on 7 matching bases. Trimming stripped 3 bases from V and 3 bases from J, with 12 bases between. Looked up from germline, CDR1 is KGHSH and CDR2 is LQKENI. This CDR3 is 14 amino acids long.

J is TRBJ2-1 and V is TRBV12-5; tentative D call: TRBD2 (5 bases). This CDR3 is built from 13 residues. The germline V gene encodes CDR1 LGHNT and CDR2 FRNRAP. The germline V and J ends were trimmed by 6 bases and 8 bases, with 14 bases remaining between them. The CDR3 nucleotides read TGTGCTAGTGGCCGAGAAACTAGAGATGAGCAGTTCTTC. This translates into CASGRETRDEQFF.

Note on this clone: Sequence at one end of the junction differs from germline and may be a read error. The rearrangement links TRBV18 to TRBJ1-1; a possible D gene is TRBD1 (5 bases). Germline assignment: CDR1 KGHSH and CDR2 LQKENI. This CDR3 has 11 residues. The chain's CDR3 is CASSPGADAFF. The CDR3 DNA reads as TGTGCCAGCTCACCTGGGGCTGATGCTTTCTTT.